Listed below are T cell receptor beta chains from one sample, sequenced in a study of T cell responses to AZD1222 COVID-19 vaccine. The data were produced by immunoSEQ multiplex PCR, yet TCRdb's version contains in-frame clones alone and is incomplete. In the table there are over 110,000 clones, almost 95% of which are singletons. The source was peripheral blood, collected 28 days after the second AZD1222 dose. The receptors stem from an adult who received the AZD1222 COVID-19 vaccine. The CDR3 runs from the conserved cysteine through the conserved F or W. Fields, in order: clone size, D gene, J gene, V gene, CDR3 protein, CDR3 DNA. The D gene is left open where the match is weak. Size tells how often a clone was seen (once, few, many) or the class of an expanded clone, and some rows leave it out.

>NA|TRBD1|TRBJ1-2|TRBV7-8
CASSSRGDREAYGYTF
TGTGCCAGCAGCTCCCGGGGGGACAGGGAGGCCTATGGCTACACCTTC
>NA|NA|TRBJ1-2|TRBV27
CASSPGGLYGYTF
TGTGCCAGCAGTCCGGGAGGGCTCTATGGCTACACCTTC
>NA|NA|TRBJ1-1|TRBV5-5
CASSLNSGGAQEAFF
TGTGCCAGCAGCTTGAACTCGGGCGGGGCCCAGGAAGCTTTCTTT
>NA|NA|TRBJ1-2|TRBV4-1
CASSQDTYGYTF
TGCGCCAGCAGCCAAGATACCTATGGCTACACCTTC
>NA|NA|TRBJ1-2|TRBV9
CASSVVDTANYGYTF
TGTGCCAGCAGCGTAGTAGATACAGCTAACTATGGCTACACCTTC
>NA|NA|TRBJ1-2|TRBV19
CASSNWGGDYGYTF
TGTGCCAGTAGTAACTGGGGCGGAGACTATGGCTACACCTTC
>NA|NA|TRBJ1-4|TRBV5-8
CASSLGGVVEKLFF
TGTGCCAGCAGCCTTGGAGGGGTCGTTGAAAAACTGTTTTTT
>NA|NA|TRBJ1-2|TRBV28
CASSFPQRSSLGANYGYTF
TGTGCCAGCAGTTTCCCACAGAGGTCTTCCCTCGGTGCTAACTATGGCTACACCTTC
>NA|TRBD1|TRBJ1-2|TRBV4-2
CASSQGDRGYGYTF
TGTGCCAGCAGCCAAGGGGACAGGGGCTATGGCTACACCTTC
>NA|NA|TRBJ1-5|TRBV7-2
CASSPDYGGQPQHF
TGTGCCAGCAGCCCAGATTACGGGGGTCAGCCCCAGCATTTT
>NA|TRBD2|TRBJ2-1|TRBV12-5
CASGFLPSGANEQFF
TGTGCTAGTGGTTTCCTTCCTAGCGGAGCCAATGAGCAGTTCTTC
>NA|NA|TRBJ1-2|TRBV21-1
CASTPKTGIIYGYTF
TGTGCCAGCACCCCGAAGACAGGGATCATCTATGGCTACACCTTC
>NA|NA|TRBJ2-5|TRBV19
CASSPYTTPQETQYF
TGTGCCAGTAGTCCCTACACAACCCCCCAAGAGACCCAGTACTTC
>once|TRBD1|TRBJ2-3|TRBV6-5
CASSYGTGGADTQYF
TGTGCCAGCAGTTACGGGACAGGGGGCGCAGATACGCAGTATTTT
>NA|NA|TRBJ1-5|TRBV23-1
CASSQPRGLLDNQPQHF
TGCGCCAGCAGTCAGCCAAGGGGTCTCCTTGACAATCAGCCCCAGCATTTT
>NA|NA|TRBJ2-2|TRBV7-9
CASSLSGQTRTGELFF
TGTGCCAGCAGCTTAAGCGGACAGACCCGAACCGGGGAGCTGTTTTTT
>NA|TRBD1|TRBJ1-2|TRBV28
CATSTGSKGYTF
TGTGCCACCTCGACAGGGAGTAAGGGCTACACCTTC
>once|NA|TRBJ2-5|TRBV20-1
CSASSTEETQYF
TGCAGTGCTAGTTCGACGGAAGAGACCCAGTACTTC
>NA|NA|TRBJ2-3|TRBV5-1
CASSAGLSSTDTQYF
TGCGCCAGCAGCGCGGGACTTTCTAGCACAGATACGCAGTATTTT
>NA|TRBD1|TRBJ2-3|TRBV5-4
CASSLDPTGVSTDTQYF
TGTGCCAGCAGCCTAGATCCCACAGGGGTAAGCACAGATACGCAGTATTTT
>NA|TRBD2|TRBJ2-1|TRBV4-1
CASSRPSGRANEQFF
TGCGCCAGCAGCCGGCCTAGCGGGAGGGCGAATGAGCAGTTCTTC
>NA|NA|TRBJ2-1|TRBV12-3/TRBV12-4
CASSGGHNEQFF
TGTGCCAGCAGTGGGGGCCACAATGAGCAGTTCTTC
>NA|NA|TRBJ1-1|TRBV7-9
CASSLRGETEAFF
TGTGCCAGCAGCCTCAGGGGTGAGACTGAAGCTTTCTTT
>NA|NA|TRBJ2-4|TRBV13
CASTPPGRAKNIQYF
TGTGCCAGCACCCCCCCAGGGCGAGCCAAAAACATTCAGTACTTC
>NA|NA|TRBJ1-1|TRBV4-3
CASSQDGGTPLRGAFF
TGCGCCAGCAGCCAAGATGGGGGTACCCCTCTGAGGGGAGCTTTCTTT
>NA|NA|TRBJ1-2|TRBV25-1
CASSEFHGYTF
TGTGCCAGCAGTGAATTTCATGGCTACACCTTC
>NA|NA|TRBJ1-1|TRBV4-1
CASRGYSSNTEAFF
TGCGCCAGCAGAGGGTACAGCTCGAACACTGAAGCTTTCTTT
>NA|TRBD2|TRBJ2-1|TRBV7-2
CASSPGGRAEQFF
TGTGCCAGCAGCCCGGGGGGGCGGGCTGAGCAGTTCTTC
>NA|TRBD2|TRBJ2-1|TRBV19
CATIAGGLDEQFF
TGTGCCACTATAGCGGGAGGGCTGGATGAGCAGTTCTTC
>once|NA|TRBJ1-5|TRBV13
CASSLRGSGSSNQPQHF
TGTGCCAGCAGCTTAAGGGGGTCAGGGTCTAGCAATCAGCCCCAGCATTTT
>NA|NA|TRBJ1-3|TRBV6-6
CASSSDMLHSGNTIYF
TGTGCCAGCAGTTCAGACATGCTTCACTCTGGAAACACCATATATTTT
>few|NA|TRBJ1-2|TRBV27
CASRNALKGGYTF
TGTGCCAGCAGGAACGCTTTAAAAGGAGGCTACACCTTC
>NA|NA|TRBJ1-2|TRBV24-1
CATSENSYGYTF
TGTGCCACCAGTGAAAACAGCTATGGCTACACCTTC
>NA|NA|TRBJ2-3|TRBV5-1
CASSLAERSSDTQYF
TGCGCCAGCAGCTTGGCCGAGCGGTCCTCCGATACGCAGTATTTT
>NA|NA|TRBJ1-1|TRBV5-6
CASSFMGDWDTEAFF
TGTGCCAGCAGCTTTATGGGGGATTGGGACACTGAAGCTTTCTTT
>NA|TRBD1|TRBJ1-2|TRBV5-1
CASRPTSDRVVGYTF
TGCGCCAGCCGACCTACATCGGACAGGGTGGTCGGCTACACCTTC
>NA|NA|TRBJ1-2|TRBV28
CASSWGLSYGYTF
TGTGCCAGCTCTTGGGGGCTTTCCTATGGCTACACCTTC
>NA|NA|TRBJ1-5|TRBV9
CASSGTRDFNQPQHF
TGTGCCAGCAGCGGGACACGGGACTTCAATCAGCCCCAGCATTTT
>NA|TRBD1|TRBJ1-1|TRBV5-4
CASSQFKKTGGTEAFF
TGTGCCAGCAGCCAATTTAAAAAAACAGGGGGCACTGAAGCTTTCTTT
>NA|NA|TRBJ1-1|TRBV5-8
CASRPGEGGPTNTEAFF
TGTGCCAGCAGACCGGGCGAGGGTGGGCCCACCAACACTGAAGCTTTCTTT
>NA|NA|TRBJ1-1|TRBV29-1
CSVVLTEAFF
TGCAGCGTTGTTCTCACTGAAGCTTTCTTT
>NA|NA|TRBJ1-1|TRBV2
CANALGSEAFF
TGTGCCAACGCGCTGGGATCTGAAGCTTTCTTT
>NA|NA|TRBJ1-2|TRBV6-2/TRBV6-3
CASSTLLGGAGGYTF
TGTGCCAGCAGTACGTTATTGGGGGGCGCCGGTGGCTACACCTTC
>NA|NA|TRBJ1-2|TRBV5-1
CASSLQYEGGYTF
TGCGCCAGCAGCTTGCAGTATGAGGGGGGCTACACCTTC
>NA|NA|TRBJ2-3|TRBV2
CASSEWGGSTPADTQYF
TGTGCCAGCAGTGAATGGGGCGGGTCAACCCCCGCAGATACGCAGTATTTT
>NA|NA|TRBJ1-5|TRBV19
CASSFSYQPQHF
TGTGCCAGTAGTTTCAGTTATCAGCCCCAGCATTTT
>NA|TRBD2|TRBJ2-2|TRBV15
CATSRWGGRGSGELFF
TGTGCCACCAGCAGATGGGGAGGGAGAGGATCCGGGGAGCTGTTTTTT
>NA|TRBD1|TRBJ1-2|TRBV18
CASSRTDRGRDGYTF
TGTGCCAGCTCACGGACGGACAGGGGAAGAGATGGCTACACCTTC
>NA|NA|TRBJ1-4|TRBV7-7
CASSPPGYGTNEKLFF
TGTGCTAGCAGCCCTCCCGGGTACGGCACTAATGAAAAACTGTTTTTT
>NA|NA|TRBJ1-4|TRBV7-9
CASSLGGTLLNEKLFF
TGTGCCAGCAGCTTGGGCGGGACACTACTTAATGAAAAACTGTTTTTT
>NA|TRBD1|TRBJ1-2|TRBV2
CASGQGGYTF
TGTGCCAGTGGACAGGGCGGCTACACCTTC
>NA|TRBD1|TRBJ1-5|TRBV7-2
CASSYTGGNQPQHF
TGTGCCAGCAGCTATACAGGGGGCAATCAGCCCCAGCATTTT
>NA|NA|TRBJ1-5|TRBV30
CAWSLGHSNQPQHF
TGTGCCTGGAGTCTCGGGCATAGCAATCAGCCCCAGCATTTT